This T cell receptor beta chain was found in a study of response to subunit inactivated influenza vaccine listed by TCRdb under 2018. Regarding the study in general: To follow how T cells responded to a trivalent subunit inactivated influenza vaccine, the researchers relied on deep quantitative profiling of the T cell receptor repertoire. Beyond this particular receptor, the publication reports: The authors proposed that each seasonal influenza vaccination may bring in only a limited number of new T cells.

Concerning this clonotype: The specificity of this receptor is unknown. The sample holds no much larger clone one base away, and base qualities are not on file.

Library preparation was by RT-PCR. Data came from an Illumina HiSeq 2500. Using fastp trimming at Q25 and MiXCR clonotype assembly, TCRdb reanalyzed the public sequencing data and kept in-frame beta chains. Rows with a matching CDR3 protein are joined into one entry that keeps the most common DNA and genes. In all, the sample holds approximately 300,000 distinct CDR3 sequences, and about 20% of those were seen once. The ten largest clones capture about 9.3% of the sample. V loses 2 bases at its end and J loses 6 bases; junction bases beyond the gene matches: 10. For CDR1 and CDR2, the germline V gene lists KGHSY and FQNENV. The CDR3 measures 16 amino acids from cysteine to phenylalanine. Of all the DNA, just the CDR3 is kept, 48 bases in frame from base 1.

The sample in question was PBMCs from blood, obtained about 19 months after vaccination. This clonotype was obtained from a man aged 50-75 years who received an inactivated influenza vaccine. Donor details come from another sample of the same person, matched by shared clones. The chain was built from TRBV16 and TRBJ1-5; 7 nucleotides in the junction match TRBD1. The CDR3 reads CASSQGTGRQGQPQHF. The base sequence is TGTGCCAGCAGCCAAGGCACGGGGCGACAGGGTCAGCCCCAGCATTTT.